These 18 T cell receptor beta chains were sequenced from one sample in a study of blood T cell repertoires in COVID-19. Libraries were prepared by immunoSEQ multiplex PCR; TCRdb keeps only in-frame clonotypes and omits some of them. Here the sample spans over 90,000 clones, more than 80% being singletons. The sequenced material came from peripheral blood. The receptors originated from a human donor in a cohort sampled during active COVID-19.

The gene calls are TRBV5-1 and TRBJ2-1, with D possibly being TRBD1 (5 bases). CDR3 size: 13 residues. In germline, CDR1 is SGHRS, CDR2 YFSETQ. The germline V and J ends were trimmed by 6 bases and 4 bases, with 11 bases remaining between them. CDR3: CASKRGTYNEQFF. The CDR3, as DNA: TGCGCCAGCAAAAGGGGCACTTACAATGAGCAGTTCTTC.

The CDR3 loop reads CATSRDPPSGVFPEQYF. The CDR3 coding sequence is TGTGCCACCAGCAGAGATCCTCCTAGCGGGGTTTTCCCCGAGCAGTACTTC. The gene calls are TRBV15 and TRBJ2-7; 9 nucleotides line up with TRBD2. This CDR3 has 17 amino acids. With V trimmed by 0 bases and J by 6 bases, 12 bases remained unmatched. Germline CDR1 and CDR2: LNHNV and YYDKDF (reference sequence).

CDR3 sequence reads: CASSRERGGLSGADTQYF. The CDR3 DNA reads TGTGCCAGCAGTCGGGAGCGGGGGGGCCTGTCGGGCGCAGATACGCAGTATTTT. V and J are TRBV6-4 and TRBJ2-3, with TRBD2 identical over 10 bases. Trimming cost V 5 bases and J 4 bases; bases outside gene matches: 15. Germline CDR1 is MRHNA and CDR2 is SNTAGT. The CDR3 has 18 amino acids.

The chain uses TRBV7-2 and TRBJ2-2; perhaps TRBD1 as D (5 bases). V lost 1 base and J lost 4, with 7 bases in between. This CDR3 has 14 residues. Germline CDR1 and CDR2: SGHTA and FQGNSA. In DNA, the CDR3 is TGTGCCAGCAGCTTAGAGGGGCTCACCGGGGAGCTGTTTTTT. Translating gives CASSLEGLTGELFF.

V usage is TRBV19 and J usage is TRBJ2-2; 13 bases fit TRBD2. The CDR3 spans 16 residues. Germline V gene lookup returns CDR1 LNHDA and CDR2 SQIVND (reference sequence). The ends lost 6 bases at V and 7 bases at J; junction bases unmatched: 8. The CDR3 here is CASSLLAGGPIGELFF. DNA for the CDR3: TGTGCCAGTAGCCTACTAGCGGGGGGGCCGATCGGGGAGCTGTTTTTT. The complete variable domain, with remaining parts taken from reference TRBV19 and TRBJ2-2, reads DGGITQSPKYLFRKEGQNVTLSCEQNLNHDAMYWYRQDPGQGLRLIYYSQIVNDFQKGDIAEGYSVSREKKESFPLTVTSAQKNPTAFYLCASSLLAGGPIGELFFGEGSRLTVL.

This clone appeared a few times. V gene TRBV6-2 or TRBV6-3 combines with J gene TRBJ1-1; D perhaps matches TRBD1 (6 bases). The CDR3 sequence is 14 residues long. From germline, CDR1 is MNHEY and CDR2 SVGEGT. With 6 bases removed from V and 4 bases from J, the gap between germline ends came to 15 bases. CDR3: CASSNLGGLTEAFF. CDR3 DNA sequence: TGTGCCAGCAGCAACCTAGGGGGTCTCACTGAAGCTTTCTTT.

CDR3 DNA: TGTGCCATCAGTCCCCAGGGGGCGGGGGAGACCCAGTACTTC. It encodes CAISPQGAGETQYF. This chain uses TRBV10-3 with TRBJ2-5; 8 bases agree with TRBD1. This CDR3 region has 14 residues. The germline CDR1 and CDR2 sequences are ENHRY and SYGVKD. The V gene end was trimmed by 5 bases and the J gene end by 5 bases; junction bases not matched to a gene: 7.

The chain has TRBV30 and TRBJ2-2, with 11 positions matching TRBD1. Losses at the gene ends were 4 bases for V and 4 bases for J; bases not matched to a gene: 5. The CDR3 is 15 amino acids. In germline, CDR1 is GTSNPN, CDR2 SVGIG (reference sequence). The CDR3, as DNA: TGTGCCTGGACGGGGGGACAGGGGGTCACCGGGGAGCTGTTTTTT. This encodes CAWTGGQGVTGELFF.

V gene TRBV5-1 combines with J gene TRBJ2-7; 8 bases fit TRBD1. Losses at the gene ends were 3 bases for V and 4 bases for J; bases not matched to a gene: 15. CDR1 and CDR2 (germline): SGHRS, YFSETQ. This CDR3 has 17 amino acids. CDR3 sequence (DNA): TGCGCCAGCAGCTACTCTCCCCCCGGACAGGGTTTGTACGAGCAGTACTTC. This translates into CASSYSPPGQGLYEQYF.

The chain is built from TRBV5-1 and TRBJ1-4; weak D call: TRBD1 (6 bases). Germline V CDR1 and CDR2: SGHRS, YFSETQ. Trimming cost V 0 bases and J 8 bases, with 14 bases left between them. The CDR3 is made up of 15 amino acids. The CDR3 region is CASSLGDRFGEKLFF. The CDR3 DNA follows: TGCGCCAGCAGCTTGGGAGACAGGTTTGGGGAAAAACTGTTTTTT.

The chain recombines TRBV6-5 with TRBJ2-1; D ambiguous. The CDR3 is made up of 12 amino acids. Germline lookup yields CDR1 MNHEY and CDR2 SVGAGI. Trimming removed 6 bases from V and 9 bases from J, with 12 bases in between. The CDR3 loop is CASSNSGGEQFF. DNA of the CDR3: TGTGCCAGCAGCAACTCCGGTGGTGAGCAGTTCTTC.

The count of this clone is one. The chain uses TRBV6-2 or TRBV6-3 and TRBJ2-3, with 10 bases fitting TRBD1. Germline V gene data show CDR1 as MNHEY and CDR2 as SVGEGT. After removal of 0 bases from V and 9 bases from J, the junction contained 0 bases not matched to a gene. The CDR3 contains 13 residues. The CDR3 region is CASSYSGQGTQYF. CDR3 DNA sequence: TGTGCCAGCAGTTACTCGGGACAGGGGACGCAGTATTTT.

The V and J genes are TRBV19 and TRBJ2-7; TRBD1 might be the D (6 bases). Trimming left V 3 bases short and J 2 bases short, with 14 bases between. This CDR3 is built from 15 residues. Looked up from germline, CDR1 is LNHDA and CDR2 is SQIVND (reference sequence). The CDR3 here is CASSIGAGVTYEQYF. The CDR3 bases are TGTGCCAGTAGTATCGGGGCAGGGGTCACCTACGAGCAGTACTTC.

The chain couples TRBV7-9 to TRBJ1-2; D unclear. From germline, CDR1 is SEHNR and CDR2 FQNEAQ (reference sequence). The CDR3 loop spans 14 amino acids. Trimming left V 5 bases short and J 4 bases short, with 14 bases between. Here the CDR3 reads CASSPQVASYGYTF. For the CDR3, the DNA is TGTGCCAGCAGCCCGCAAGTCGCGAGCTATGGCTACACCTTC.

This clone was picked up a small number of times. The rearrangement joins TRBV7-9 to TRBJ1-2; D may be TRBD1 (6 bases). This CDR3 has 13 residues. The germline CDR1 and CDR2 sequences are SEHNR and FQNEAQ (reference sequence). Trimming pared 6 bases from V and 5 bases from J, leaving 13 bases between. CDR3 sequence: CASSPGAGYGYTF. The CDR3 DNA reads as TGTGCCAGCAGTCCAGGGGCAGGGTATGGCTACACCTTC. Based on the CDR3 plus reference TRBV7-9 and TRBJ1-2, the full variable domain is DTGVSQNPRHKITKRGQNVTFRCDPISEHNRLYWYRQTLGQGPEFLTYFQNEAQLEKSRLLSDRFSAERPKGSFSTLEIQRTEQGDSAMYLCASSPGAGYGYTFGSGTRLTVV.

This sequence joins TRBV19 and TRBJ1-6; maybe TRBD1 (6 bases). The V end was cut by 3 bases, the J end by 5 bases, with 11 bases between. CDR3 length: 15 residues. Per the germline V gene, CDR1 is LNHDA and CDR2 is SQIVND (reference sequence). The CDR3: CASSIGRGHNSPLHF. CDR3 in DNA: TGTGCCAGTAGTATTGGCAGGGGACATAATTCACCCCTCCACTTT. The variable domain in full, completed from reference TRBV19 and TRBJ1-6, reads DGGITQSPKYLFRKEGQNVTLSCEQNLNHDAMYWYRQDPGQGLRLIYYSQIVNDFQKGDIAEGYSVSREKKESFPLTVTSAQKNPTAFYLCASSIGRGHNSPLHFGNGTRLTVT.

The CDR3 DNA reads as TGTGCCACCAGGCAGGGGCACAATGAGCAGTTCTTC. This encodes CATRQGHNEQFF. This chain links TRBV15 with TRBJ2-1, with D possibly matching TRBD1 (6 bases). The CDR3 has 12 amino acids. Trimming took off 6 bases at V and 5 bases at J, with 8 bases between the two ends. Germline CDR1 reads LNHNV; CDR2 reads YYDKDF (reference sequence).

The CDR3 nucleotides read TGTGCCAGCAGTGCTACCCGGGACAGGCCTATATTACCTTCCTACAATGAGCAGTTCTTC. Translating it yields CASSATRDRPILPSYNEQFF. This sequence joins TRBV6-4 and TRBJ2-1; 8 positions match TRBD1. In germline, CDR1 is MRHNA, CDR2 SNTAGT. After removal of 4 bases from V and 1 base from J, the junction contained 18 bases not matched to a gene. CDR3 length: 20 amino acids.